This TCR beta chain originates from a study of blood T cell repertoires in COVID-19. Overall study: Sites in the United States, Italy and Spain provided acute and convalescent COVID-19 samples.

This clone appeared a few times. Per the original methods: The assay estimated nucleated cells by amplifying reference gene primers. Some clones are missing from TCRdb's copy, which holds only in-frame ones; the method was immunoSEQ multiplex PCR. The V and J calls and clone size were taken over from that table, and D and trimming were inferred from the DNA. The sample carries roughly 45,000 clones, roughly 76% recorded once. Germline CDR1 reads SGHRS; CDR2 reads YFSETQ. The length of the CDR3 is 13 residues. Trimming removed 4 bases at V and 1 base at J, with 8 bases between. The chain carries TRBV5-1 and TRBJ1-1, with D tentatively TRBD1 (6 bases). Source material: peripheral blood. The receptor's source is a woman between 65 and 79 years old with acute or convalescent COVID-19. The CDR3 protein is CASSEQGNTEAFF. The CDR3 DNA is TGCGCCAGCAGCGAACAGGGGAACACTGAAGCTTTCTTT.